This TCR beta chain was observed in a study of blood T cell repertoires in COVID-19. Overall study: COVID-19 samples, acute and convalescent, were from the United States, Italy and Spain.

This CDR3 has 13 residues. Trimming removed 4 bases from V and 0 bases from J, with 9 bases in between. The V gene's germline CDR1 is SQVTM and CDR2 ANQGSEA. Clones were read by immunoSEQ multiplex PCR, and TCRdb kept only the in-frame ones, dropping some. The profile shows approximately 70,000 clones, around 90% of them singletons. Input material: peripheral blood. The chain uses TRBV29-1 and TRBJ2-5; D ambiguous. The TCR sequence derives from a woman between 45 and 60 years old with COVID-19, enrolled during active disease. CDR3 DNA: TGCAGCGTTGCTGGCTCGTACCAAGAGACCCAGTACTTC. It specifies CSVAGSYQETQYF. The complete variable domain, with remaining parts taken from reference TRBV29-1 and TRBJ2-5, reads SAVISQKPSRDICQRGTSLTIQCQVDSQVTMMFWYRQQPGQSLTLIATANQGSEATYESGFVIDKFPISRPNLTFSTLTVSNMSPEDSSIYLCSVAGSYQETQYFGPGTRLLVL.